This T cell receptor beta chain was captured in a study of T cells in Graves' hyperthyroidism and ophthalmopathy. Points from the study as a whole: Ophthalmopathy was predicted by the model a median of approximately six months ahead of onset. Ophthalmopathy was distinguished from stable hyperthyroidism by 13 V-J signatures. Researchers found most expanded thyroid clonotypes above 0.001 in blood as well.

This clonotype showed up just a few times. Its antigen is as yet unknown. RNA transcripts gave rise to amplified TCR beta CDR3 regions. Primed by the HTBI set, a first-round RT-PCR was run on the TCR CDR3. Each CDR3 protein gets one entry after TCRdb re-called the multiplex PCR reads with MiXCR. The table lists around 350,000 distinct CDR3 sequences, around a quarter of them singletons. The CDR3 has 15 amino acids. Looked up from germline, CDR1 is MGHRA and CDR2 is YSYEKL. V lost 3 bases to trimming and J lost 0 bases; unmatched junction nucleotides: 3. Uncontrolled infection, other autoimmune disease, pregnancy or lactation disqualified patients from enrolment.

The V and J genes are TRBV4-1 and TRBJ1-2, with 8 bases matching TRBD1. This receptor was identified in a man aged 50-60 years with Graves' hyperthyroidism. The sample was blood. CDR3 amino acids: CASSHRQGTNYGYTF. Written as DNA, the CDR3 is TGCGCCAGCAGCCATAGACAGGGGACTAACTATGGCTACACCTTC.